A selection of T cell receptor beta chains follows, all from one sample in a study of regulatory T cells in long-lasting Graves disease. MiXCR was run by TCRdb on the multiplex PCR reads, yielding one entry per CDR3 protein. Altogether a few hundred thousand distinct CDR3 sequences are present, approximately 18% being singletons, with the ten largest covering about 14%. These data were also filed under a second study, of T cells in Graves' hyperthyroidism and ophthalmopathy.

Sequencing was performed on peripheral blood mononuclear cells (PBMCs), taken at new diagnosis, from a patient treated with antithyroid drugs. The origin of the receptors is a woman aged 30 to 39 with Graves disease. Both conserved end residues are part of each CDR3. The order of the fields is CDR3 protein, CDR3 DNA, CDR3 length, J gene, D gene, clone size, V gene. A D gene is named only where the DNA matches it firmly. Clone size is given for some rows only: seen once, a few or many times, or a class if the clone is expanded.

CASSPVGSSYNSPLHF,TGTGCCAGCTCACCTGTGGGGAGCTCCTATAATTCACCCCTCCACTTT,16,TRBJ1-6,NA,NA,TRBV18
CSASGENQETQYF,TGCAGTGCTAGCGGGGAGAACCAAGAGACCCAGTACTTC,13,TRBJ2-5,NA,many,TRBV20-1
CASSLTGRNEKLFF,TGTGCCAGCAGTTTAACCGGACGGAATGAAAAACTGTTTTTT,14,TRBJ1-4,NA,many,TRBV27
CASRQKGISPLHF,TGTGCCAGCAGACAAAAAGGGATCTCACCCCTCCACTTT,13,TRBJ1-6,NA,many,TRBV2
CASGVTATNEKLFF,TGTGCCAGTGGAGTAACTGCAACTAATGAAAAACTGTTTTTT,14,TRBJ1-4,NA,NA,TRBV19
CASSRFGTENTEAFF,TGTGCCAGCAGCCGCTTCGGAACCGAGAACACTGAAGCTTTCTTT,15,TRBJ1-1,NA,NA,TRBV7-8
CSASRDRVGYTF,TGCAGTGCTAGCCGGGACAGGGTCGGCTACACCTTC,12,TRBJ1-2,TRBD1,NA,TRBV20-1
CAISESVTGGSGTEAFF,TGTGCCATCAGTGAGTCAGTGACAGGGGGCTCGGGCACTGAAGCTTTCTTT,17,TRBJ1-1,TRBD1,many,TRBV10-3
CASGGDRAYNSPLHF,TGTGCCAGCGGGGGGGACAGGGCTTATAATTCACCCCTCCACTTT,15,TRBJ1-6,TRBD1,many,TRBV6-1
CASSATTGSTGELFF,TGTGCCAGCAGCGCTACGACAGGGAGCACCGGGGAGCTGTTTTTT,15,TRBJ2-2,TRBD1,few,TRBV9
CAISESTGHIKKGDEQFF,TGTGCCATCAGTGAGTCGACCGGACACATCAAGAAAGGCGATGAGCAGTTCTTC,18,TRBJ2-1,NA,many,TRBV10-3
CASSLFGARYGYTF,TGTGCCAGCAGTTTATTTGGCGCCCGCTATGGCTACACCTTC,14,TRBJ1-2,NA,few,TRBV12-3/TRBV12-4
CASSKTGPNTEAFF,TGTGCCAGCAGCAAGACAGGGCCGAACACTGAAGCTTTCTTT,14,TRBJ1-1,TRBD1,many,TRBV12-3/TRBV12-4
CASSRSGQGMGRELFF,TGTGCCAGCAGCCGATCCGGACAGGGGATGGGAAGGGAGCTGTTTTTT,16,TRBJ2-2,TRBD1,NA,TRBV13
CASSADRGYGYTF,TGTGCCAGTTCGGCCGATCGGGGCTATGGCTACACCTTC,13,TRBJ1-2,NA,many,TRBV5-6
CASTPSTGFSEAFF,TGTGCCAGCACCCCATCGACAGGGTTCTCTGAAGCTTTCTTT,14,TRBJ1-1,TRBD1,many,TRBV7-2
CASSYSGVGETQYF,TGTGCCAGCAGTTATTCAGGGGTAGGAGAGACCCAGTACTTC,14,TRBJ2-5,NA,many,TRBV6-5
CSARAKRTGDWVNGYTF,TGCAGTGCTAGAGCCAAACGGACAGGGGATTGGGTGAATGGCTACACCTTC,17,TRBJ1-2,TRBD1,many,TRBV20-1
CASSLEGAPEAFF,TGTGCCAGCAGCTTAGAAGGGGCCCCTGAAGCTTTCTTT,13,TRBJ1-1,NA,many,TRBV7-9
CASSQTGQALKWGYTF,TGTGCCAGCAGCCAAACTGGACAGGCCCTCAAGTGGGGCTACACCTTC,16,TRBJ1-2,TRBD1,many,TRBV3-1
CASSLRPAGGSYEQYF,TGTGCCAGCAGCTTACGTCCGGCGGGGGGCTCCTACGAGCAGTACTTC,16,TRBJ2-7,TRBD2,many,TRBV7-9
CASRGLTRFTYNEQFF,TGTGCCAGCAGGGGGCTGACCCGGTTTACCTACAATGAGCAGTTCTTC,16,TRBJ2-1,NA,NA,TRBV12-3/TRBV12-4
CASSLGWSNEKLFF,TGTGCCAGCAGCTTGGGCTGGTCTAATGAAAAACTGTTTTTT,14,TRBJ1-4,NA,many,TRBV7-8
CASSLISFGPFHGYTF,TGTGCCAGCAGTTTAATATCGTTCGGCCCCTTCCATGGCTACACCTTC,16,TRBJ1-2,NA,many,TRBV12-3/TRBV12-4